This T cell receptor (beta chain) emerged from a study of somatic mutations in cytotoxic T cells in rheumatoid arthritis. From germline, CDR1 is SGDLS and CDR2 YYNGEE. The CDR3 is 12 residues long. V was trimmed by 0 bases and J by 7 bases, leaving 5 bases between them. This clone occurred once. The protocol was immunoSEQ multiplex PCR, while the TCRdb copy is restricted to in-frame clones and leaves out a portion. The data contain roughly 20,000 clones, around 83% of them singletons. Sequences were obtained from CD8+ T cells sorted from blood. The chain joins TRBV9 to TRBJ2-1; unclear D gene. The receptor was isolated from an adult with rheumatoid arthritis. As DNA, the CDR3 is TGTGCCAGCAGCGTAGTATCTAATGAGCAGTTCTTC. Encoded protein: CASSVVSNEQFF.